The rows below give T cell receptor beta chains drawn from one sample of a study of blood T cells in healthy people across ages. TCRdb used MiXCR to reprocess the 5' RACE reads, holding one entry per CDR3 protein. The sample shows around 1,500,000 distinct CDR3 sequences, 28% of them seen only once. Sequencing was carried out using blood. The receptors originated from a young woman in good health. The CDR3 runs from the conserved cysteine through the conserved F or W. Each record gives: D gene, clone size, J gene, V gene, CDR3 DNA, CDR3 protein. A D gene is named only where the DNA matches it firmly. Clone size appears in some rows only: once, few, many, or a class for an expanded clone.

D: NA; size: NA; J: TRBJ1-4; V: TRBV4-2; DNA: TGTGCCAGCAGCCAAGTCTTGTCGGCAGTGAATGAAAAACTGTTTTTT; CDR3: CASSQVLSAVNEKLFF
D: NA; size: many; J: TRBJ1-4; V: TRBV7-3; DNA: TGTGCCAGCAGCTCAGCTTTGGGGGAAAAACTGTTTTTT; CDR3: CASSSALGEKLFF
D: NA; size: NA; J: TRBJ2-3; V: TRBV20-1; DNA: TGCAGTGCTACAACAGGGGATACGCAGTATTTT; CDR3: CSATTGDTQYF
D: NA; size: NA; J: TRBJ1-1; V: TRBV27; DNA: TGTGCCAGCACGATAAGTCGGGAGTCTGAAGCTTTCTTT; CDR3: CASTISRESEAFF
D: TRBD2; size: few; J: TRBJ2-5; V: TRBV7-9; DNA: TGTGCCAGCAGTGGACTAGCGGGGAAGGAGACCCAGTACTTC; CDR3: CASSGLAGKETQYF
D: NA; size: NA; J: TRBJ2-7; V: TRBV9; DNA: TGTGCCAACAGCGTATGCGAGCAGTACTTC; CDR3: CANSVCEQYF
D: NA; size: NA; J: TRBJ1-2; V: TRBV7-9; DNA: TGTGCCAGCAGCCAATCTGGCCGGGTTAGTGGCTACACCTTC; CDR3: CASSQSGRVSGYTF
D: TRBD1; size: NA; J: TRBJ2-7; V: TRBV7-9; DNA: TGTGCCAGCAGCGCCGGGACAGATTGGCTCGAGCAGTACTTC; CDR3: CASSAGTDWLEQYF
D: NA; size: many; J: TRBJ2-6; V: TRBV7-6; DNA: TGTGCCAGCAGCTTCGACATAGGGGGACCCACTCGGGCCAACGTCCTGACTTTC; CDR3: CASSFDIGGPTRANVLTF
D: TRBD2; size: NA; J: TRBJ2-3; V: TRBV28; DNA: TGTGCCAGCAGTTTATCGGGACTAGCGGGGGGAATGGGCACAGATATGCAGTATTTT; CDR3: CASSLSGLAGGMGTDMQYF
D: TRBD2; size: few; J: TRBJ2-5; V: TRBV9; DNA: TGTGCCAGCAGCGAGCGGGGTATCCTGGCCCAAGAGACCCAGTACTTC; CDR3: CASSERGILAQETQYF
D: TRBD2; size: many; J: TRBJ2-1; V: TRBV12-3/TRBV12-4; DNA: TGTGCCAGCAGCTTTAGCGGGGCCTCCTACAATGAGCAGTTCTTC; CDR3: CASSFSGASYNEQFF
D: NA; size: NA; J: TRBJ1-6; V: TRBV4-3; DNA: TGCGCCAGCAGCCAAGCTGGGGGGATTAATTCACCCCTCCACTTT; CDR3: CASSQAGGINSPLHF
D: TRBD1; size: few; J: TRBJ2-2; V: TRBV20-1; DNA: TGCAGTGGAGGGACAGGGGGCATCACCGGGGAGCTGTTTTTT; CDR3: CSGGTGGITGELFF